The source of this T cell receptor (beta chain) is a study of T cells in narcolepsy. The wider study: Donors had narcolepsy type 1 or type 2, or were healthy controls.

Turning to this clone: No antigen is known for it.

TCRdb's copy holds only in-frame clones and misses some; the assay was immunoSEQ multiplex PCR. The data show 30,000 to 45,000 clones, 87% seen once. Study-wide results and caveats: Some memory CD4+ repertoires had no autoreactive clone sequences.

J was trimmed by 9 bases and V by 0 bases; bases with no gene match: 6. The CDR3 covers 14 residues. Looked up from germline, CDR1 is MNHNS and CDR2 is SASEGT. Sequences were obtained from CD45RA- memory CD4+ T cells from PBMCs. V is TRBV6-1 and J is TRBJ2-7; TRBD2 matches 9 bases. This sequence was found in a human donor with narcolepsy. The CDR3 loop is CASSEARSSGRQYF. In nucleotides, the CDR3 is TGTGCCAGCAGTGAAGCGAGGAGTAGCGGGAGGCAGTACTTC.